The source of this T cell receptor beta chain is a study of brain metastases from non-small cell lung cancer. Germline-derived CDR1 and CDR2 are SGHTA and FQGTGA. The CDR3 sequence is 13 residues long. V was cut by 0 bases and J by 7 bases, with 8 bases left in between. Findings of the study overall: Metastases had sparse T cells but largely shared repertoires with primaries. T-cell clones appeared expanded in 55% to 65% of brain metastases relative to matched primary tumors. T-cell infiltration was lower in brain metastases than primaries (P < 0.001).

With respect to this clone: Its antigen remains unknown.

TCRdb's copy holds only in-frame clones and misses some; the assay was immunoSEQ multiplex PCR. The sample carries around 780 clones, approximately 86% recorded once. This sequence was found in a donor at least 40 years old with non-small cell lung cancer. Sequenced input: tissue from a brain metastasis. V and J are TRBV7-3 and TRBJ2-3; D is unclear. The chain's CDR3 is CASSLTTENTQYF. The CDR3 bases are TGTGCCAGCAGCTTAACGACTGAGAATACGCAGTATTTT.